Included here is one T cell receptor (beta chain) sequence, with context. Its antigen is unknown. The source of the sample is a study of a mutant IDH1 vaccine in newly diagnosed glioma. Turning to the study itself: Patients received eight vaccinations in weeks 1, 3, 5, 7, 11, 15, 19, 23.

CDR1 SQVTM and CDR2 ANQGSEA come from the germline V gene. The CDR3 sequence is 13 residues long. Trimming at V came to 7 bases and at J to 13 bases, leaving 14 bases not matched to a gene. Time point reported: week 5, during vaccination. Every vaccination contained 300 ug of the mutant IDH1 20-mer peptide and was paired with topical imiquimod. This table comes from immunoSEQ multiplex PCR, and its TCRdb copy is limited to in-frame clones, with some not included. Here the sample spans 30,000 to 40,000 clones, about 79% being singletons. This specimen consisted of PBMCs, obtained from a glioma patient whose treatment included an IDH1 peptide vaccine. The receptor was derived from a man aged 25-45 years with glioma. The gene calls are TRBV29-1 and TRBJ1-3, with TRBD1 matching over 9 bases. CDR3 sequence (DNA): TGCAGCGCGACCGGGACAGGGAAAACTTTGATATATTTT. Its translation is CSATGTGKTLIYF.